The T cell receptor (beta chain) under discussion was sequenced for a study of long-term antiretroviral therapy in people with HIV. Findings and limits, study-wide: ART preceded a rise in diversity that nonetheless stayed lower than in transplant donor controls. Those clones which expanded before ART made up the dominant part of the repertoire at all time points. Blood draws took place between about 2004 and 2018 and possibly involved older ART regimens.

Germline CDR1 is SGHNT and CDR2 is YENEEA. This CDR3 is built from 15 residues. V was pared by 5 bases and J by 7 bases, with 8 bases of the junction left unmatched. Points on this clone: The antigen is undetermined.

Run at survey level, the immunoSEQ assay was version v3.0. TCRdb keeps only in-frame clones here, not all; method: immunoSEQ multiplex PCR. The table records 25,000 to 30,000 clones, more than 75% of them present only once. Until DNA extraction, the samples held between 1-10 million cryopreserved PBMC. This chain uses TRBV11-3 with TRBJ2-1; 10 positions agree with TRBD2. The sample consisted of unsorted PBMCs, taken roughly 4.9 years after starting antiretroviral therapy. The TCR was taken from a man aged 40-50 years with HIV. DNA of the CDR3: TGTGCCAGCAGCGTCGCTAGCGGGAGTGGGAATGAGCAGTTCTTC. Its translation: CASSVASGSGNEQFF.